This paragraph covers one T cell receptor beta chain sequence. TCRdb recomputed calls from the RT-PCR reads with MiXCR, one row per CDR3 protein. The sample has 400,000 to 500,000 distinct CDR3 sequences, 16% seen once. These data are taken from a study of patients and donors after allogeneic stem cell transplantation. Germline trimming cut 5 bases from V and 0 bases from J; bases unmatched to any gene: 10. The CDR3 loop spans 16 amino acids. Per the germline V gene, CDR1 is MDHEN and CDR2 is SYDVKM. This sequence originates from a human donor who was either an allogeneic HSCT recipient or a stem cell or donor lymphocyte infusion donor (not recorded which). It is not recorded whose cells these are; they may come from a transplant donor. The chain joins TRBV28 to TRBJ2-7, with TRBD2 matching 7 bases. Sequencing input: blood, either unsorted or a sorted T cell fraction (not recorded which). CDR3 amino acids: CASSGNPSGYSYEQYF. The CDR3 nucleotides are TGTGCCAGCAGTGGAAATCCTAGCGGTTACTCCTACGAGCAGTACTTC.